This T cell receptor beta chain came from a study of T cells in Graves' hyperthyroidism and ophthalmopathy. Study information: Peripheral blood was obtained at initial diagnosis, preceding any treatment.

Hyperthyroidism in the patients, aged 18 to 65, was newly diagnosed and under 2 months in duration. A patient was excluded if there was uncontrolled infection, other autoimmune disease, pregnancy or lactation. Amplified regions were TCR beta CDR3 sequences from RNA transcripts. HTBI primers drove first-round RT-PCR of the TCR CDR3. Via MiXCR, TCRdb re-called the multiplex PCR reads, giving one row per CDR3 protein. Of hundreds of thousands of distinct CDR3 sequences listed, about 38% are singletons. The germline V gene encodes CDR1 SQVTM and CDR2 ANQGSEA. Germline trimming cut 1 base from V and 7 bases from J; bases unmatched to any gene: 7. The length of the CDR3 is 14 residues. This clonotype has ten or more counts.

The chain joins TRBV29-1 to TRBJ2-7; 10 nucleotides align to TRBD2. This clonotype was sampled from a man younger than 35 with Graves' hyperthyroidism. The sample taken for sequencing was blood. This CDR3 is CSVEGASGSGEQYF. DNA of the CDR3: TGCAGCGTTGAAGGCGCTAGCGGGAGTGGGGAGCAGTACTTC.